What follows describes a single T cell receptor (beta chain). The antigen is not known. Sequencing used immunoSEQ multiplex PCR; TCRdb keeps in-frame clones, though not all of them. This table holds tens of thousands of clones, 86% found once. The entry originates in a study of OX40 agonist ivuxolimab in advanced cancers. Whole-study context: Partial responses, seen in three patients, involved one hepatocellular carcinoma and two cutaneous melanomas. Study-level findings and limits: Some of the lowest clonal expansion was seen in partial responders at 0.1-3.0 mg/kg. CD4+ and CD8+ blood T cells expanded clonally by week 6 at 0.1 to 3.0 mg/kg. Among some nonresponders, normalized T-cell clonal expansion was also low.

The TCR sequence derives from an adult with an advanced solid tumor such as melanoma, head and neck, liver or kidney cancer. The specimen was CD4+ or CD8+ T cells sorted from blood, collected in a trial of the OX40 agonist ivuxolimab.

The CDR3 DNA reads TGTGCCAGCAGTGAGAGACAGGGGACGAATAGCAATCAGCCCCAGCATTTT. It specifies CASSERQGTNSNQPQHF. V and J are TRBV6-1 and TRBJ1-5, with TRBD1 matching over 8 bases. V was pared by 3 bases and J by 0 bases, with 7 bases of the junction left unmatched. Per germline, CDR1 MNHNS and CDR2 SASEGT. The CDR3 has 17 residues.